These T cell receptor beta chains were read from a single sample in a study of blood T cell repertoires in COVID-19. Profiling relied on immunoSEQ multiplex PCR, and the TCRdb table lists in-frame clones only, not all of them. Of roughly 130,000 clones detected, approximately 81% appear once; the ten largest clones hold approximately 13%. The sequencing sample was made of peripheral blood. The receptors were sampled from a woman under 40 who had recovered from COVID-19. CDR3s include the opening cysteine and the closing phenylalanine or tryptophan. D genes are given only for firm matches. A row's size may be missing; if present it is once, few, many or a size class.

>-|TRBJ2-7|TRBV12-5|TRBD1
CASGPTGDYEQYF
TGTGCTAGTGGTCCCACAGGGGACTACGAGCAGTACTTC
>once|TRBJ2-5|TRBV7-9|-
CASSSGLEETQYF
TGTGCCAGCAGCTCCGGACTGGAAGAGACCCAGTACTTC
>once|TRBJ1-1|TRBV7-8|TRBD1
CASSSRQGSMNTEAFF
TGTGCCAGCAGCTCACGACAGGGCAGCATGAACACTGAAGCTTTCTTT
>few|TRBJ2-7|TRBV19|TRBD1
CASAEGDRDYEQYF
TGTGCCAGCGCAGAGGGGGACAGGGACTACGAGCAGTACTTC
>-|TRBJ1-2|TRBV5-5|TRBD1
CASSSQDRDGYTF
TGTGCCAGCAGCTCCCAAGACAGGGACGGCTACACCTTC
>-|TRBJ1-5|TRBV11-2|-
CASSLDGRGDQPQHF
TGTGCCAGCAGCTTAGATGGGAGGGGCGATCAGCCCCAGCATTTT
>-|TRBJ2-7|TRBV12-5|TRBD1
CASGLPGQGGTYEQYF
TGTGCTAGTGGTTTACCCGGACAGGGGGGAACCTACGAGCAGTACTTC
>few|TRBJ2-1|TRBV12-3/TRBV12-4|TRBD2
CASSLGGDEQFF
TGTGCCAGCAGTCTCGGGGGGGATGAGCAGTTCTTC
>-|TRBJ2-3|TRBV27|TRBD2
CASRTSGRPTDTQYF
TGTGCCAGCAGGACTAGCGGGAGGCCCACAGATACGCAGTATTTT
>-|TRBJ2-3|TRBV5-1|TRBD2
CASSGGLAGGGKTQYF
TGCGCCAGCAGCGGCGGACTAGCGGGAGGCGGGAAGACGCAGTATTTT
>-|TRBJ2-1|TRBV7-3|-
CASSLEGGNYNEQFF
TGTGCCAGCAGCTTAGAGGGGGGGAACTACAATGAGCAGTTCTTC
>-|TRBJ2-5|TRBV7-2|-
CASSLAAGSQETQYF
TGTGCCAGCAGCTTGGCCGCGGGCAGCCAAGAGACCCAGTACTTC
>few|TRBJ2-5|TRBV19|-
CASSTQGETQYF
TGTGCCAGTAGTACCCAGGGGGAGACCCAGTACTTC
>once|TRBJ2-7|TRBV10-2|-
CASSLKSYEQYF
TGCGCCAGCAGTCTTAAATCCTACGAGCAGTACTTC
>-|TRBJ2-1|TRBV11-3|-
CASSRYSGSYNEQFF
TGTGCCAGCAGCCGTTACTCGGGATCCTACAATGAGCAGTTCTTC
>-|TRBJ2-3|TRBV6-1|TRBD2
CASSEHGGGASADTQYF
TGTGCCAGCAGTGAACACGGCGGGGGGGCCTCAGCAGATACGCAGTATTTT
>-|TRBJ1-3|TRBV2|-
CASSGGPGNTIYF
TGTGCCAGCAGTGGAGGTCCTGGAAACACCATATATTTT
>-|TRBJ2-3|TRBV6-1|-
CASSEIFTSTDTQYF
TGTGCCAGCAGTGAAATATTTACTAGCACAGATACGCAGTATTTT
>-|TRBJ1-5|TRBV6-4|TRBD1
CATIHPPGQGGLADQPQHF
TGTGCCACCATACACCCACCGGGACAGGGCGGTCTAGCCGATCAGCCCCAGCATTTT
>-|TRBJ1-1|TRBV10-3|TRBD1
CAISYRGGTEAFF
TGTGCCATCAGCTACAGGGGAGGAACTGAAGCTTTCTTT
>-|TRBJ1-5|TRBV4-1|TRBD1
CASSQGETGGHQPQHF
TGCGCCAGCAGCCAAGGAGAGACAGGGGGGCATCAGCCCCAGCATTTT
>-|TRBJ2-2|TRBV7-3|-
CASSPNLGAGGELFF
TGTGCCAGCAGTCCAAACTTGGGGGCCGGCGGGGAGCTGTTTTTT
>-|TRBJ1-4|TRBV7-3|TRBD1
CASRAGGDRAFFGEKLFF
TGTGCCAGCAGGGCTGGAGGTGACAGGGCCTTCTTTGGTGAAAAACTGTTTTTT
>-|TRBJ2-1|TRBV5-1|TRBD2
CASSLAGTSKFF
TGCGCCAGCAGCTTGGCCGGGACTAGTAAGTTCTTC
>-|TRBJ2-6|TRBV5-4|TRBD1
CASSINRGLGANVLTF
TGTGCCAGCAGCATAAACAGGGGGCTTGGGGCCAACGTCCTGACTTTC
>-|TRBJ2-1|TRBV2|TRBD2
CASSRTSYNEQFF
TGTGCCAGCAGCCGGACTAGCTACAATGAGCAGTTCTTC
>-|TRBJ1-6|TRBV10-2|-
CASGGTGNSPLHF
TGCGCCAGCGGGGGCACGGGCAATTCACCCCTCCACTTT
>-|TRBJ2-7|TRBV9|TRBD2
CASISGLAGSYEQYF
TGTGCCAGCATAAGTGGATTAGCGGGATCCTACGAGCAGTACTTC
>-|TRBJ2-2|TRBV19|TRBD2
CASSIVGLAKTGELFF
TGTGCCAGTAGTATAGTCGGACTAGCGAAAACCGGGGAGCTGTTTTTT
>once|TRBJ1-6|TRBV7-8|TRBD1
CASSRLDRVVSLHF
TGTGCCAGCAGCCGACTGGACAGGGTCGTCTCCCTCCACTTT
>-|TRBJ2-3|TRBV4-1|TRBD2
CASSQRTSGGIGDTQYF
TGCGCCAGCAGCCAGCGGACTAGCGGGGGGATAGGAGATACGCAGTATTTT
>-|TRBJ1-5|TRBV3-1/TRBV3-2|-
CASSQATGSNQPQHF
TGTGCCAGCAGCCAAGCAACAGGGAGCAATCAGCCCCAGCATTTT
>-|TRBJ2-5|TRBV7-9|TRBD1
CASSSDRGQETQYF
TGTGCCAGCAGCTCCGACAGGGGGCAAGAGACCCAGTACTTC
>once|TRBJ2-5|TRBV5-1|-
CASSLLGGQETQYF
TGCGCCAGCAGCTTGCTGGGGGGGCAGGAGACCCAGTACTTC
>few|TRBJ1-2|TRBV27|-
CASRRMGGGRESTGYTF
TGTGCCAGCCGCAGGATGGGAGGAGGCAGGGAAAGTACGGGCTACACCTTC
>-|TRBJ2-2|TRBV7-2|-
CASSLSQGTGELFF
TGTGCCAGCAGCCTCAGTCAGGGGACCGGGGAGCTGTTTTTT
>-|TRBJ2-7|TRBV9|TRBD2
CASSPWKGRGTDYEQYF
TGTGCCAGCAGCCCCTGGAAGGGGCGGGGGACGGACTACGAGCAGTACTTC
>-|TRBJ1-2|TRBV5-6|-
CASSPRGEFYGYTF
TGTGCCAGCAGCCCCAGAGGAGAATTCTATGGCTACACCTTC
>-|TRBJ1-1|TRBV4-1|-
CASSYSQTEAFF
TGCGCCAGCAGCTACTCACAGACAGAAGCTTTCTTT
>once|TRBJ1-1|TRBV5-1|-
CASSSRIQGNTEAFF
TGCGCCAGCAGCTCGCGCATCCAGGGGAACACTGAAGCTTTCTTT
>-|TRBJ2-7|TRBV23-1|TRBD1
CASSQGTVSYEQYF
TGCGCCAGCAGTCAGGGGACAGTGTCCTACGAGCAGTACTTC
>-|TRBJ1-1|TRBV10-3|-
CAIRGLNTEAFF
TGTGCCATCAGAGGACTTAACACTGAAGCTTTCTTT
>-|TRBJ2-1|TRBV5-4|TRBD2
CASSSLTSGAPSYEQFF
TGTGCCAGCAGCTCGCTGACTAGCGGGGCTCCTTCTTATGAGCAGTTCTTC
>-|TRBJ2-7|TRBV6-1|-
CASSGKWGPNSYEQYF
TGTGCCAGCAGTGGGAAATGGGGGCCAAACTCCTACGAGCAGTACTTC
>-|TRBJ2-7|TRBV24-1|TRBD2
CAERRWTSAYEQYF
TGTGCCGAACGGCGTTGGACTAGCGCCTACGAGCAGTACTTC
>-|TRBJ2-5|TRBV10-2|TRBD1
CASSPDRELAETQYF
TGCGCCAGCAGTCCGGACAGGGAATTGGCGGAGACCCAGTACTTC
>-|TRBJ2-2|TRBV18|-
CASSPNVPANTGELFF
TGTGCCAGCTCACCAAACGTTCCAGCGAACACCGGGGAGCTGTTTTTT
>-|TRBJ1-2|TRBV12-3/TRBV12-4|TRBD1
CASLGGAYGYTF
TGTGCCAGCCTAGGGGGCGCCTATGGCTACACCTTC
>-|TRBJ2-7|TRBV6-5|-
CASSYSPRAGHYEQYF
TGTGCCAGCAGTTATTCACCTAGAGCGGGCCACTACGAGCAGTACTTC
>-|TRBJ2-7|TRBV5-1|-
CASSLTGVNVGAYEQYF
TGCGCCAGCAGCTTAACAGGCGTCAACGTTGGGGCCTACGAGCAGTACTTC
>-|TRBJ2-2|TRBV18|-
CASSPSLTGELFF
TGTGCCAGCTCACCCAGTCTGACCGGGGAGCTGTTTTTT
>-|TRBJ1-1|TRBV18|-
CASSPPTTGTEAFF
TGTGCCAGCTCACCGCCTACCACGGGCACTGAAGCTTTCTTT
>few|TRBJ1-4|TRBV19|TRBD1
CASSIAGTGGREKLFF
TGTGCCAGCAGTATAGCTGGCACAGGGGGTCGTGAAAAACTGTTTTTT
>-|TRBJ1-1|TRBV27|-
CASRRNTEAFF
TGTGCCAGCAGGAGAAACACTGAAGCTTTCTTT
>-|TRBJ2-6|TRBV2|-
CASTQGGGAGANVLTF
TGTGCCAGCACCCAAGGGGGGGGCGCTGGGGCCAACGTCCTGACTTTC